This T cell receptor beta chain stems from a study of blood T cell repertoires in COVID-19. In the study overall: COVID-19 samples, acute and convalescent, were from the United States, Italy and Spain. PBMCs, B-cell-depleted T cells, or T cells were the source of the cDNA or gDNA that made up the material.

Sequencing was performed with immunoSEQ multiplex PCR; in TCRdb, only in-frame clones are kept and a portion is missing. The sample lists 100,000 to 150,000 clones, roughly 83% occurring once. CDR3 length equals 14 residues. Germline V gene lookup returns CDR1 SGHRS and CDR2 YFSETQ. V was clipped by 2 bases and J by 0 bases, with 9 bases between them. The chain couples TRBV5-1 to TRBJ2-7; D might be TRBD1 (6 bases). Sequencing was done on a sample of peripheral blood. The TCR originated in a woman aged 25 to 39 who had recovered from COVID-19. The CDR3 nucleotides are TGCGCCAGCAGCTTTCTGGACAGCTCCTACGAGCAGTACTTC. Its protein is CASSFLDSSYEQYF.